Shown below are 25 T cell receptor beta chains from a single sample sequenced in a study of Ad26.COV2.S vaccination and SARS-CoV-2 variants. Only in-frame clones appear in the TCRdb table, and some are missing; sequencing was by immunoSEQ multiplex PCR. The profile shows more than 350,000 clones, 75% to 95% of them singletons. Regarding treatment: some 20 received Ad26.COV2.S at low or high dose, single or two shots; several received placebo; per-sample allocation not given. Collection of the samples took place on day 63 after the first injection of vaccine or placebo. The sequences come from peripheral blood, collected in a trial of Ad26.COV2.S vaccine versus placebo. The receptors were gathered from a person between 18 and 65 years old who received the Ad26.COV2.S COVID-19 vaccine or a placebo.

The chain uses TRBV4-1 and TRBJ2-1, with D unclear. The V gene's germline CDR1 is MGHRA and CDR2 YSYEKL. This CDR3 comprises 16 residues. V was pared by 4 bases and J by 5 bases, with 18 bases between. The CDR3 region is CASSRMSFLRNNEQFF. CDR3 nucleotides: TGCGCCAGCAGCCGAATGAGTTTCTTACGGAACAATGAGCAGTTCTTC.

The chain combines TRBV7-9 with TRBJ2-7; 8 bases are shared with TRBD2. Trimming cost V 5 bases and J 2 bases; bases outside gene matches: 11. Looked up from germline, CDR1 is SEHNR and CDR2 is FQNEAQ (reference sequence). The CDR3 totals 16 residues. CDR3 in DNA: TGTGCCAGCAGCGAGGCCGGGGTAGCGGGAACCTACGAGCAGTACTTC. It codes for CASSEAGVAGTYEQYF.

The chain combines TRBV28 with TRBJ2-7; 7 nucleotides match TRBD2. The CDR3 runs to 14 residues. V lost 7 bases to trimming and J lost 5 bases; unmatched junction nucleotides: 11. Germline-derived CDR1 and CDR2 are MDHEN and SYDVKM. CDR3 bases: TGTGCCAGCACCCTAGGCGGGAGCCCCCACGAGCAGTACTTC. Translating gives CASTLGGSPHEQYF. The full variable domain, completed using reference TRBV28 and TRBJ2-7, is DVKVTQSSRYLVKRTGEKVFLECVQDMDHENMFWYRQDPGLGLRLIYFSYDVKMKEKGDIPEGYSVSREKKERFSLILESASTNQTSMYLCASTLGGSPHEQYFGPGTRLTVT.

The CDR3 DNA follows: TGTGCCAGTAGTGCAGGACTAGCGGGAGGGCCTACCTACGAGCAGTACTTC. Translating gives CASSAGLAGGPTYEQYF. The chain uses TRBV19 and TRBJ2-7, with 15 positions matching TRBD2. Germline V gene sequence: CDR1 LNHDA, CDR2 SQIVND (reference sequence). The CDR3 extends over 17 amino acids. The V segment lost 5 bases and the J segment 2 bases; nucleotides outside the gene matches: 7. The whole variable domain, filled in from reference TRBV19 and TRBJ2-7, reads DGGITQSPKYLFRKEGQNVTLSCEQNLNHDAMYWYRQDPGQGLRLIYYSQIVNDFQKGDIAEGYSVSREKKESFPLTVTSAQKNPTAFYLCASSAGLAGGPTYEQYFGPGTRLTVT.

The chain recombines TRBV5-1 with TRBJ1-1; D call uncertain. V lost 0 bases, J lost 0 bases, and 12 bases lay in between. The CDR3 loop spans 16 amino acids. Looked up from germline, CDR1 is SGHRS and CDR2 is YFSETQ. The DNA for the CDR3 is TGCGCCAGCAGCTTGGCCTCAGGCTCTATGAACACTGAAGCTTTCTTT. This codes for CASSLASGSMNTEAFF.

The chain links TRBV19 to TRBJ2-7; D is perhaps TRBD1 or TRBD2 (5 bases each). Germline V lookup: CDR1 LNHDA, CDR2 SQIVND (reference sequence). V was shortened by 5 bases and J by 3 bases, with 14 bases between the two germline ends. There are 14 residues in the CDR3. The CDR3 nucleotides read TGTGCCAGTAGTTTACGGGACGGGTTCTACGAGCAGTACTTC. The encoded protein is CASSLRDGFYEQYF.

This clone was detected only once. The CDR3 coding sequence is TGTGCCAGCAGCTTGGAGGCTAGCGGGAGGTTATATACGCAGTATTTT. This sequence encodes CASSLEASGRLYTQYF. J is TRBJ2-3 and V is TRBV5-4; the match to TRBD2 covers 11 bases. V lost 0 bases and J lost 7; bases outside the gene matches: 7. The CDR3 spans 16 residues. Looked up from germline, CDR1 is SGHNT and CDR2 is YYREEE (reference sequence). Based on the CDR3 plus reference TRBV5-4 and TRBJ2-3, the full variable domain is ETGVTQSPTHLIKTRGQQVTLRCSSQSGHNTVSWYQQALGQGPQFIFQYYREEENGRGNFPPRFSGLQFPNYSSELNVNALELDDSALYLCASSLEASGRLYTQYFGPGTRLTVL.

CDR3 amino acids: CAISGGGEGTGELFF. As DNA, the CDR3 is TGTGCCATCAGTGGCGGCGGGGAAGGCACCGGGGAGCTGTTTTTT. The J gene is TRBJ2-2, the V gene TRBV10-3, with TRBD2 as a possible D gene (6 bases). The germline CDR1 and CDR2 sequences are ENHRY and SYGVKD. CDR3 length: 15 residues. V dropped 4 bases and J dropped 4 bases, with 13 bases sitting between them.

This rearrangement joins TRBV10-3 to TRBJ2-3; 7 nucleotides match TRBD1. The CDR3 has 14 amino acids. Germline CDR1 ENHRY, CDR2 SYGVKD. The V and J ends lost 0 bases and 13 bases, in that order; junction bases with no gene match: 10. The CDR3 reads CAISESVGQGVKYF. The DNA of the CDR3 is TGTGCCATCAGTGAGTCGGTGGGTCAGGGGGTCAAGTATTTT.

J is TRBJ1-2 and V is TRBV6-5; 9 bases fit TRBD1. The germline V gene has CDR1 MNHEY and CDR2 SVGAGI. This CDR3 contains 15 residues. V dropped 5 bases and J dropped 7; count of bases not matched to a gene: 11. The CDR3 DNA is TGTGCCAGCAGTCCCGGGACAGGGCATGGTCGTGGCTACACCTTC. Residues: CASSPGTGHGRGYTF.

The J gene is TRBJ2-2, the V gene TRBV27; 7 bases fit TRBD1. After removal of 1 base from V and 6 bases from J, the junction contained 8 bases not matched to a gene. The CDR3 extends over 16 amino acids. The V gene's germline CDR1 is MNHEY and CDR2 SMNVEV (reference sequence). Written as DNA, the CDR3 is TGTGCCAGCAGTTTATACCGCGTGACAGGGCCCGGGGAGCTGTTTTTT. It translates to CASSLYRVTGPGELFF.

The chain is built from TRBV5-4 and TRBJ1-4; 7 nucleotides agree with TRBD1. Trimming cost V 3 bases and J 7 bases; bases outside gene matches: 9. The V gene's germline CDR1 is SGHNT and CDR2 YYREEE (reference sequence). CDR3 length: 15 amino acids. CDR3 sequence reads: CASSSKTGFGEKLFF. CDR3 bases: TGTGCCAGCAGCTCGAAGACAGGGTTTGGTGAAAAACTGTTTTTT.

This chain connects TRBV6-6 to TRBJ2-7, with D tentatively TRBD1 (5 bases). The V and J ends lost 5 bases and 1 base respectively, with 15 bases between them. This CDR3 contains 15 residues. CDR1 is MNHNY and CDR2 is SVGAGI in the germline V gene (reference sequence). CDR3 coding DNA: TGTGCCAGCAGTCCCTTGGTAGGGGCTTCCTACGAGCAGTACTTC. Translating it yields CASSPLVGASYEQYF.

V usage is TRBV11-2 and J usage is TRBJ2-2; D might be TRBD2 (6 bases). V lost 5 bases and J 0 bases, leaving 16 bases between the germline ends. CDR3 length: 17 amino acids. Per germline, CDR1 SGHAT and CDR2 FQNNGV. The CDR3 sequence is CASSIYRDSTNTGELFF. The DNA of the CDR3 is TGTGCCAGCAGCATTTACCGGGACTCGACGAACACCGGGGAGCTGTTTTTT.

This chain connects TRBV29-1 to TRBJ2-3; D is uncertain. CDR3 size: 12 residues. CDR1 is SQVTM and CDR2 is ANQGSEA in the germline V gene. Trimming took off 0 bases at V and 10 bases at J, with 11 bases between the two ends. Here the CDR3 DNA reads TGCAGCGTTGAAGAATCCCGGGTGCCGCAGTATTTT. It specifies CSVEESRVPQYF.

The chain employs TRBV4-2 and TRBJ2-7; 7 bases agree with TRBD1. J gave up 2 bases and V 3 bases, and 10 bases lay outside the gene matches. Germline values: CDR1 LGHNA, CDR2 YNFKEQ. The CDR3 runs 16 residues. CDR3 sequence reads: CASSQQLRDRAYEQYF. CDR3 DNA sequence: TGTGCCAGCAGCCAGCAACTCCGGGACAGAGCCTACGAGCAGTACTTC.

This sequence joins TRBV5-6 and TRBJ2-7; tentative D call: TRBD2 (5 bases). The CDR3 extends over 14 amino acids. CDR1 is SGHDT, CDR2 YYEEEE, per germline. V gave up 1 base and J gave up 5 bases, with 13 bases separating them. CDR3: CASSLWSGFHEQYF. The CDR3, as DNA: TGTGCCAGCAGCTTGTGGTCGGGGTTCCACGAGCAGTACTTC.

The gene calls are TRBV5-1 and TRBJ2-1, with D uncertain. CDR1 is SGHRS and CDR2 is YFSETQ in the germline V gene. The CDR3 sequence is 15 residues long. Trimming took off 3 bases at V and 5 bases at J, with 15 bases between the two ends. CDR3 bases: TGCGCCAGCAGCTCCCGGGTCCAGGTGAACAATGAGCAGTTCTTC. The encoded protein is CASSSRVQVNNEQFF.

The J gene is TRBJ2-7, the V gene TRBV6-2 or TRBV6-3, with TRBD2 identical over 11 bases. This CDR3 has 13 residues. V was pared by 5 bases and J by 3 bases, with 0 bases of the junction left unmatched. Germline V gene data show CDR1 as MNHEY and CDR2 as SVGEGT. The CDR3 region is CASSGTSGYEQYF. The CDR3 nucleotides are TGTGCCAGCAGTGGGACTAGCGGCTACGAGCAGTACTTC.

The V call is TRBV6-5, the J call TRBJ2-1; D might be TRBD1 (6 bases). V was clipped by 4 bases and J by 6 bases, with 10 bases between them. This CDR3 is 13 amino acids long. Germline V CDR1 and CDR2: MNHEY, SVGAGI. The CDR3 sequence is CASSLDSGNEQFF. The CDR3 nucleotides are TGTGCCAGCAGTTTGGACAGTGGCAATGAGCAGTTCTTC.

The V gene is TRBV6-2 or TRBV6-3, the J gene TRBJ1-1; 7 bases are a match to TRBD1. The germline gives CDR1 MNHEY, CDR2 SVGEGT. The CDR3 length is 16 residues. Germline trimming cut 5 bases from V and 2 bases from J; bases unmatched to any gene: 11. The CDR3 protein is CASSPDRTPGNTEAFF. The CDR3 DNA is TGTGCCAGCAGTCCGGACAGGACCCCCGGAAACACTGAAGCTTTCTTT.

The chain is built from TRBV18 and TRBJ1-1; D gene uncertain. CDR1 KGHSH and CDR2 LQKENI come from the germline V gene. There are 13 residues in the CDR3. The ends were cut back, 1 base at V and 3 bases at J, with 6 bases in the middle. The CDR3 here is CASSPQEDTEAFF. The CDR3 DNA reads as TGTGCCAGCTCACCACAAGAGGACACTGAAGCTTTCTTT.

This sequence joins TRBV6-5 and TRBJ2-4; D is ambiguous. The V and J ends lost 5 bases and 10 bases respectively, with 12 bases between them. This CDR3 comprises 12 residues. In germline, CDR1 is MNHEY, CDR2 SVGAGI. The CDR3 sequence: CASSPTGRIQYF. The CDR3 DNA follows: TGTGCCAGCAGTCCGACCGGACGTATTCAGTACTTC.

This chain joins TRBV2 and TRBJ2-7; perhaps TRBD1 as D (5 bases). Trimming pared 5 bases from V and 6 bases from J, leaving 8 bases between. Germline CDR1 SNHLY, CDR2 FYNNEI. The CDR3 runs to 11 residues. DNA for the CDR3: TGTGCCAGCAGTCGGACATCCGAGCAGTACTTC. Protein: CASSRTSEQYF.

DNA for the CDR3: TGTGCCAGCAGTTTGACTCAGAACACTGAAGCTTTCTTT. Its translation: CASSLTQNTEAFF. The chain carries TRBV28 and TRBJ1-1; D remains unclear. The germline V gene encodes CDR1 MDHEN and CDR2 SYDVKM. Trimming shortened V by 3 bases and J by 1 base, and 6 bases separated the two germline ends. CDR3 length equals 13 residues.